The 30 T cell receptor beta chains reported below all come from one sample, sequenced in a study of Ad26.COV2.S vaccination and SARS-CoV-2 variants. Sequencing was performed with immunoSEQ multiplex PCR; in TCRdb, only in-frame clones are kept and a portion is missing. The sample has 510,000 or so clones; 87% are singletons. Treatment indicated: over 15 received Ad26.COV2.S at low or high dose, single or two shots; several received placebo; per-sample allocation not given. Samples came from day 63 after the first vaccine or placebo injection. The input for sequencing was peripheral blood, taken in a trial of Ad26.COV2.S vaccine versus placebo. These receptors all stem from a person between 18 and 60 years old who received the Ad26.COV2.S COVID-19 vaccine or a placebo.

The chain has TRBV19 and TRBJ1-5, with 7 positions matching TRBD1. The CDR3 covers 15 residues. J gave up 2 bases and V 4 bases, and 5 bases lay outside the gene matches. From germline, CDR1 is LNHDA and CDR2 SQIVND (reference sequence). The CDR3 nucleotides read TGTGCCAGTAGTAGGGAGGGGGCGGGCAATCAGCCCCAGCATTTT. Translation gives CASSREGAGNQPQHF.

The gene calls are TRBV6-2 or TRBV6-3 and TRBJ1-2; a weak D match, TRBD1 (6 bases). The CDR3 is 16 residues long. CDR1 is MNHEY, CDR2 SVGEGT, per germline. V was cut by 7 bases and J by 7 bases, with 25 bases left in between. CDR3 sequence reads: CASIPEDSLLGGGYTF. In DNA form, the CDR3 reads TGTGCCAGCATCCCCGAGGACAGTCTACTCGGGGGTGGCTACACCTTC.

This clone was picked up a small number of times. The rearrangement uses TRBV7-2 and TRBJ1-5, with unresolved D. Germline CDR1 and CDR2: SGHTA and FQGNSA. The CDR3 is 13 amino acids. Trimming took 4 bases from V and 4 from J, leaving 8 bases between them. The CDR3 spells CASSSLMNQPQHF. The CDR3 DNA sequence: TGTGCCAGCAGCTCGTTAATGAATCAGCCCCAGCATTTT.

The gene calls are TRBV28 and TRBJ1-2, with 8 bases identical to TRBD1. V shed 6 bases and J 6 bases; nucleotides not matched to a gene: 12. Germline V gene lookup returns CDR1 MDHEN and CDR2 SYDVKM. The CDR3 loop spans 15 amino acids. The CDR3 spells CASSPADGRGHGYTF. The CDR3 DNA sequence: TGTGCCAGCAGCCCCGCCGATGGCAGGGGGCATGGCTACACCTTC.

This clone has a single count. The rearrangement links TRBV6-5 to TRBJ2-1, with 10 bases that match TRBD1. The V segment lost 7 bases and the J segment 5 bases; nucleotides outside the gene matches: 8. Germline CDR1 reads MNHEY; CDR2 reads SVGAGI. The CDR3 loop spans 15 amino acids. This CDR3 reads CASKPTGGAHNEQFF. As DNA, the CDR3 is TGTGCCAGCAAACCGACAGGGGGCGCACACAATGAGCAGTTCTTC.

The chain has TRBV9 and TRBJ1-1; 7 bases are a match to TRBD1. Germline loops: CDR1 SGDLS, CDR2 YYNGEE. Germline trimming cut 4 bases from V and 6 bases from J; bases unmatched to any gene: 6. The CDR3 length is 13 residues. The CDR3: CASSRDRVSEAFF. CDR3 DNA sequence: TGTGCCAGCAGCAGAGACAGGGTATCTGAAGCTTTCTTT.

This chain connects TRBV7-9 to TRBJ2-7; either TRBD1 or TRBD2 may fit D (5 bases each). Per the germline V gene, CDR1 is SEHNR and CDR2 is FQNEAQ (reference sequence). The CDR3 totals 12 residues. Trimming removed 1 base at V and 8 bases at J, with 9 bases between. CDR3 in amino acids: CASSLGGSQQYF. CDR3 DNA sequence: TGTGCCAGCAGCTTAGGGGGGTCTCAGCAGTACTTC.

This clone has just a few counts. The gene calls are TRBV7-9 and TRBJ2-2, with D perhaps TRBD1 (6 bases). The V end lost 5 bases, the J end lost 3 bases, and 19 bases lay between the germline ends. Germline V gives CDR1 SEHNR, CDR2 FQNEAQ (reference sequence). The CDR3 totals 17 residues. The CDR3 sequence: CASSPRPAGVDTGELFF. The CDR3 DNA is TGTGCCAGCAGCCCCCGACCGGCAGGGGTTGACACCGGGGAGCTGTTTTTT.

This clone turned up a few times. In the same sample, other DNA sequences code for this CDR3. The chain carries TRBV27 and TRBJ1-2; no definite D call. Germline V gives CDR1 MNHEY, CDR2 SMNVEV (reference sequence). Trimming pared 4 bases from V and 1 base from J, leaving 7 bases between. The CDR3 length is 13 residues. CDR3 amino acids: CASSSTVNYGYTF. CDR3 in DNA: TGTGCCAGCAGTTCGACGGTTAACTATGGCTACACCTTC.

The rearrangement uses TRBV6-2 or TRBV6-3 and TRBJ2-6; tentatively, D is TRBD1 or TRBD2 (5 bases each). Between the trimmed V and J ends, which lost 1 base and 4 bases, there was a span of 8 bases. The CDR3 is made up of 15 amino acids. Germline V gives CDR1 MNHEY, CDR2 SVGEGT. DNA of the CDR3: TGTGCCAGCAGTTACTTGGGGGTCGGGGCCAACGTCCTGACTTTC. It translates to CASSYLGVGANVLTF.

The chain uses TRBV12-3 or TRBV12-4 and TRBJ2-3; a possible D gene is TRBD2 (6 bases). This CDR3 region has 13 residues. V shed 5 bases and J shed 2 bases, with 8 bases lying between them. The CDR3 spells CASSQRATDTQYF. CDR3 nucleotide sequence: TGTGCCAGCAGTCAGCGGGCCACAGATACGCAGTATTTT.

The genes are TRBV7-2 and TRBJ2-2; D perhaps matches TRBD1 (5 bases). Trimming stripped 0 bases from V and 6 bases from J, with 5 bases between. The CDR3 runs 13 residues. Germline CDR1 is SGHTA and CDR2 is FQGNSA. Written as DNA, the CDR3 is TGTGCCAGCAGCTTAGCGGGGCCCGGGGAGCTGTTTTTT. Translated, it gives CASSLAGPGELFF.

The chain recombines TRBV7-8 with TRBJ1-3, with no clear D. V lost 2 bases, J lost 0 bases, and 14 bases lay in between. In germline, CDR1 is SGHVS, CDR2 FQNEAQ. The CDR3 loop spans 17 amino acids. CDR3 amino acids: CASSLRSAANSGNTIYF. DNA of the CDR3: TGTGCCAGCAGCTTAAGGTCTGCAGCCAACTCTGGAAACACCATATATTTT.

The chain recombines TRBV29-1 with TRBJ2-7; weak D call: TRBD1 (6 bases). Trimming cost V 1 base and J 0 bases, with 13 bases left between them. Germline CDR1 and CDR2: SQVTM and ANQGSEA. The CDR3 is 15 amino acids. The CDR3 DNA reads TGCAGCGTTGAAGCCCCGGGACACAGCTCCTACGAGCAGTACTTC. This encodes CSVEAPGHSSYEQYF.

This sequence joins TRBV29-1 and TRBJ2-7, with no clear D. Germline values: CDR1 SQVTM, CDR2 ANQGSEA. CDR3 size: 12 residues. V lost 6 bases and J lost 3, with 12 bases in between. The DNA for the CDR3 is TGCAGCGTCTCTCCGACCGACTACGAGCAGTACTTC. It translates to CSVSPTDYEQYF.

V usage is TRBV19 and J usage is TRBJ2-3, with no clear D. Trimming removed 1 base from V and 2 bases from J, with 13 bases in between. The CDR3 runs 16 residues. Germline CDR1 is LNHDA and CDR2 is SQIVND (reference sequence). In DNA, the CDR3 is TGTGCCAGTAGTATAGCGACAAGACTTTACACAGATACGCAGTATTTT. Translation: CASSIATRLYTDTQYF.

The CDR3 is CSVITGRDLNEQFF. CDR3 DNA sequence: TGCAGCGTGATTACTGGAAGGGACCTAAATGAGCAGTTCTTC. V is TRBV29-1 and J is TRBJ2-1; either TRBD1 or TRBD2 may supply D (5 bases each). CDR1 is SQVTM, CDR2 ANQGSEA, per germline. V lost 6 bases and J 7 bases, leaving 19 bases between the germline ends. The CDR3 has 14 residues.

This clone showed up just a few times. The same CDR3 can be traced to other DNA sequences in this sample. The gene calls are TRBV5-1 and TRBJ1-1, with 9 bases matching TRBD1. Germline CDR1 and CDR2: SGHRS and YFSETQ. The trim removed 0 bases at V and 1 base at J, leaving 1 base unmatched. The CDR3 is 15 residues long. For the CDR3, the DNA is TGCGCCAGCAGCTTGGTGGGACAGGGGAACACTGAAGCTTTCTTT. As protein: CASSLVGQGNTEAFF.

V is TRBV28 and J is TRBJ2-7, with no clear D. The germline V gene has CDR1 MDHEN and CDR2 SYDVKM. This CDR3 is 14 amino acids long. Trimming took 2 bases from V and 0 from J, leaving 8 bases between them. In DNA form, the CDR3 reads TGTGCCAGCAGTTTAATGGGTAGCTCCTACGAGCAGTACTTC. Its protein is CASSLMGSSYEQYF. Combining the CDR3 with reference TRBV28 and TRBJ2-7 gives the whole variable domain DVKVTQSSRYLVKRTGEKVFLECVQDMDHENMFWYRQDPGLGLRLIYFSYDVKMKEKGDIPEGYSVSREKKERFSLILESASTNQTSMYLCASSLMGSSYEQYFGPGTRLTVT.

This clone was observed at least ten times. This chain uses TRBV7-9 with TRBJ2-1; D remains unclear. Germline-derived CDR1 and CDR2 are SEHNR and FQNEAQ (reference sequence). V was trimmed by 2 bases and J by 10 bases, leaving 24 bases between them. This CDR3 is built from 17 residues. CDR3 nucleotide sequence: TGTGCCAGCAGCTTAAAGTCCTCCGGTGGACGGGCTCGGGAGCAGTTCTTC. Encoded protein: CASSLKSSGGRAREQFF.

The rearrangement uses TRBV7-9 and TRBJ1-5, with D unclear. The CDR3 has 15 amino acids. Germline V gene lookup returns CDR1 SEHNR and CDR2 FQNEAQ (reference sequence). V was cut by 3 bases and J by 4 bases, with 13 bases left in between. CDR3 sequence (DNA): TGTGCCAGCAGCTTTGGACCGTCGAGAAATCAGCCCCAGCATTTT. This sequence encodes CASSFGPSRNQPQHF.

The CDR3 sequence is CASAFQTGTQETQYF. The CDR3 nucleotides are TGTGCCAGCGCCTTTCAGACAGGAACCCAAGAGACCCAGTACTTC. The V call is TRBV7-9, the J call TRBJ2-5, with D perhaps TRBD1 (6 bases). CDR3 length: 15 amino acids. In germline, CDR1 is SEHNR, CDR2 FQNEAQ (reference sequence). Trimming took 8 bases from V and 1 from J, leaving 17 bases between them.

V is TRBV12-3 or TRBV12-4 and J is TRBJ1-5; no clear D gene. The CDR3 has 12 amino acids. The V end was cut by 6 bases, the J end by 6 bases, with 9 bases between. This CDR3 is CASRGLGQPQHF. The CDR3 DNA is TGTGCCAGCAGAGGCTTAGGTCAGCCCCAGCATTTT.

The genes are TRBV5-1 and TRBJ2-2, with TRBD2 matching 9 bases. Trimming took 2 bases from V and 2 from J; bases not matched to a gene: 4. Germline CDR1 reads SGHRS; CDR2 reads YFSETQ. This CDR3 contains 16 residues. The CDR3 protein is CASSFLAGANTGELFF. Written as DNA, the CDR3 is TGCGCCAGCAGCTTCTTAGCGGGAGCCAACACCGGGGAGCTGTTTTTT. Combining the CDR3 with reference TRBV5-1 and TRBJ2-2 gives the whole variable domain KAGVTQTPRYLIKTRGQQVTLSCSPISGHRSVSWYQQTPGQGLQFLFEYFSETQRNKGNFPGRFSGRQFSNSRSEMNVSTLELGDSALYLCASSFLAGANTGELFFGEGSRLTVL.

The gene calls are TRBV7-2 and TRBJ1-2, with D tentatively TRBD1 (5 bases). This CDR3 has 13 amino acids. The germline V gene has CDR1 SGHTA and CDR2 FQGNSA. V lost 5 bases, J lost 8 bases, and 15 bases lay in between. The CDR3 coding sequence is TGTGCCAGCAGCCCAGACAGAAGTTGGGGCTACACCTTC. Translation: CASSPDRSWGYTF.

A single count supports this clone. The CDR3, as DNA: TGCGCCAGCAGCACGGAGGGCCTCGAGCAGTACTTC. Translating it yields CASSTEGLEQYF. The genes are TRBV5-1 and TRBJ2-7, with D tentatively TRBD2 (6 bases). Per germline, CDR1 SGHRS and CDR2 YFSETQ. The V end was cut by 4 bases, the J end by 6 bases, with 11 bases between. The length of the CDR3 is 12 residues.

V and J are TRBV28 and TRBJ2-7, with D maybe TRBD2 (5 bases). V shed 4 bases and J shed 1 base, with 11 bases lying between them. The CDR3 runs 14 residues. The germline gives CDR1 MDHEN, CDR2 SYDVKM. CDR3 in amino acids: CASSSEGSSYEQYF. CDR3 nucleotide sequence: TGTGCCAGCAGTTCTGAGGGTTCATCCTACGAGCAGTACTTC.

The rearrangement joins TRBV6-5 to TRBJ1-1; D perhaps matches TRBD1 (5 bases). Trimming cost V 0 bases and J 3 bases, with 11 bases left between them. There are 15 residues in the CDR3. Germline V gene data show CDR1 as MNHEY and CDR2 as SVGAGI. In nucleotides, the CDR3 is TGTGCCAGCAGTTACTCCGGGGCGCGGGACACTGAAGCTTTCTTT. Amino acid sequence: CASSYSGARDTEAFF.

This clone was seen more than once but under ten times. The chain recombines TRBV12-3 or TRBV12-4 with TRBJ1-5; tentative D call: TRBD1 (5 bases). With 6 bases removed from V and 5 bases from J, the gap between germline ends came to 8 bases. The CDR3 has 12 residues. The CDR3 sequence is CASRGGDQPQHF. The DNA for the CDR3 is TGTGCCAGCAGGGGGGGAGATCAGCCCCAGCATTTT.

This clone was detected a few times. The gene calls are TRBV28 and TRBJ1-1, with D maybe TRBD1 (6 bases). CDR3 length: 15 amino acids. Trimming pared 7 bases from V and 5 bases from J, leaving 20 bases between. In germline, CDR1 is MDHEN, CDR2 SYDVKM. CDR3 region: CASTERGGRGTEAFF. CDR3 DNA: TGTGCCAGCACCGAAAGAGGGGGGCGCGGTACTGAAGCTTTCTTT.